This T cell receptor beta chain was captured by sequencing in a study of OX40 agonist ivuxolimab in advanced cancers. Assay: immunoSEQ multiplex PCR; the TCRdb copy retains only in-frame clones and omits some. The table includes tens of thousands of clones, 89% detected once. With 3 bases removed from V and 7 bases from J, the gap between germline ends came to 7 bases. CDR3 length: 12 amino acids. Germline V CDR1 and CDR2: PRHDT, FYEKMQ (reference sequence). This chain uses TRBV13 with TRBJ1-5; D remains ambiguous. This receptor was identified in an adult with an advanced solid tumor such as melanoma, head and neck, liver or kidney cancer. The specimen was CD4+ or CD8+ T cells sorted from blood, collected in a trial of the OX40 agonist ivuxolimab. In nucleotides, the CDR3 is TGTGCCAGCAGCTTCCTTCGCCAGCCCCAGCATTTT. Protein: CASSFLRQPQHF.